The source of this T cell receptor (beta chain) is a study of type 1 regulatory T cells. Study-level background: T-allo10 is a Tr1-enriched, alloantigen-specific CD4 T cell product made in vitro.

Germline V gives CDR1 DFQATT, CDR2 SNEGSKA (reference sequence). CDR3 size: 15 residues. V dropped 3 bases and J dropped 4; count of bases not matched to a gene: 9. Overall study findings and caveats: Type 1 regulatory T cells had a more restricted TCR repertoire than non-type 1 regulatory T cells.

TCRdb redid the calling of the reads with MiXCR, one entry per CDR3 protein. The table has about 71,000 distinct CDR3 sequences, less than 25% seen once; the top ten hold roughly 8.3%. In its sample, this clonotype was seen a few times. Its antigen remains unknown. The TCR originated in a human donor in good health. Sequencing was done on a sample of cultured type 1 regulatory T (Tr1) cells, either the whole culture or a sorted fraction (not recorded which). The chain is built from TRBV20-1 and TRBJ1-5, with 7 bases fitting TRBD1. The CDR3 spells CSASPQDRPNQPQHF. As DNA, the CDR3 is TGCAGTGCTAGCCCACAGGACAGGCCGAATCAGCCCCAGCATTTT.